This entry is about one TCR beta chain. The data originate from a study of blood T cell repertoires in COVID-19. Participants were placed into cohorts based on the clinical history they reported. In the 2 weeks before study entry, exposed participants met a COVID-19 case, which was PCR-confirmed or clinician-diagnosed. J gave up 7 bases and V 4 bases, and 6 bases lay outside the gene matches. CDR1 and CDR2 from the germline V gene are MDHEN and SYDVKM. The CDR3 totals 14 residues. Assay used: immunoSEQ multiplex PCR; TCRdb lists only in-frame clones, some missing. The sample consists of more than 250,000 clones, roughly 80% of them appearing once.

The clonotype was recovered from a man aged 40-49 years who had been exposed to COVID-19. Sequencing was carried out using PBMCs or T cells enriched from blood (not recorded which). V and J are TRBV28 and TRBJ1-4; TRBD1 aligns across 7 bases. CDR3 sequence reads: CASSYGGGGEKLFF. The CDR3 DNA follows: TGTGCCAGCAGTTATGGAGGGGGCGGTGAAAAACTGTTTTTT.